This note documents a single T cell receptor (beta chain) sequence. In contrast to the negatively isolated CD8+ and CD4+ T cells, TEMRA cells were FACS-enriched. The data stem from a study of CD8 T cells in Susac syndrome. Study-level background: Among the Susac syndrome patients sequenced, five or six had active disease and eight or nine were in remission. Patients with Susac syndrome were therapy-naive, taking corticosteroids, with some also receiving intravenous immunoglobulin, or taking intravenous immunoglobulin alone at the time their blood was drawn.

Reverse transcription of about 0.45 to 1 ug RNA was performed with random hexamers. By means of immunoSEQ multiplex PCR, TCR beta CDR3 spanning 54 Vbeta and 13 Jbeta underwent amplification. TCRdb recomputed calls from the immunoSEQ multiplex PCR reads with MiXCR, one row per CDR3 protein. The sample comprises under 200,000 distinct CDR3 sequences, roughly 91% of which are singletons, and around 0.1% rests with the top ten. Germline V gives CDR1 SQVTM, CDR2 ANQGSEA. Trimming cost V 5 bases and J 0 bases, with 10 bases left between them. The CDR3 is 13 residues long. The sequence came from a human donor with Susac syndrome. The V and J genes are TRBV29-1 and TRBJ1-1; D unclear. Sequenced input: CD4+ T cells from PBMCs. The CDR3 DNA reads as TGCAGCGTTAGCTTATACATGAACACTGAAGCTTTCTTT. It specifies CSVSLYMNTEAFF.